This TCR beta chain was identified in a study of cytomegalovirus exposure and HLA in healthy donors. Whole-study context: Falling in the Caucasian-associated ancestry cluster were about 80% of under 500 genotyped donors. Study results and limitations: Across donors, most TCRs were seen rarely, yet some public ones were widespread. Confirmation in vitro established that a few CMV-associated chains were specific for CMV antigens.

Germline V lookup: CDR1 PRHDT, CDR2 FYEKMQ (reference sequence). The CDR3 consists of 14 residues. Trimming cost V 6 bases and J 6 bases; bases outside gene matches: 5. About this clone: Its target is not known.

PCR employed 60 Vbeta and 13 Jbeta primers. Libraries were prepared by immunoSEQ multiplex PCR; TCRdb keeps only in-frame clonotypes and omits some of them. The sample holds about 170,000 clones, almost 85% seen once. The sequence was collected from a girl between 5 and 17 years old in good health and CMV-seropositive. The genes are TRBV13 and TRBJ2-2, with TRBD1 matching 9 bases. Sequenced sample: PBMCs. This CDR3 is CASSSGTGPGELFF. CDR3 coding DNA: TGTGCCAGCAGTTCGGGGACAGGGCCCGGGGAGCTGTTTTTT.